The 27 T cell receptor beta chains below come from one sample, sequenced in a study of cytomegalovirus exposure and HLA in healthy donors. The protocol was immunoSEQ multiplex PCR, while the TCRdb copy is restricted to in-frame clones and leaves out a portion. The data hold about 160,000 clones, with about nine tenths observed a single time. Sequencing input: PBMCs. These receptors were taken from a man between 18 and 29 years old in good health and CMV-seropositive.

This chain connects TRBV5-1 to TRBJ2-5; 7 nucleotides line up with TRBD2. The V gene end was trimmed by 5 bases and the J gene end by 1 base; junction bases not matched to a gene: 5. The CDR3 sequence is 14 residues long. Germline CDR1 is SGHRS and CDR2 is YFSETQ. The CDR3 loop is CASRKGGTQETQYF. The CDR3 DNA sequence: TGCGCCAGCAGAAAGGGAGGGACCCAAGAGACCCAGTACTTC.

The chain uses TRBV11-1 and TRBJ2-1; D gene uncertain. CDR1 SGHAT and CDR2 FQDESV come from the germline V gene (reference sequence). CDR3 size: 12 residues. The ends were cut back, 3 bases at V and 7 bases at J, with 7 bases in the middle. The CDR3 DNA reads TGTGCCAGCAGCTTGGGCCCAAATGAGCAGTTCTTC. This gives the protein CASSLGPNEQFF. Based on the CDR3 plus reference TRBV11-1 and TRBJ2-1, the full variable domain is EAEVAQSPRYKITEKSQAVAFWCDPISGHATLYWYRQILGQGPELLVQFQDESVVDDSQLPKDRFSAERLKGVDSTLKIQPAELGDSAMYLCASSLGPNEQFFGPGTRLTVL.

V usage is TRBV21-1 and J usage is TRBJ1-2; the table assigns TRBD1, which was not confirmed against the DNA. TRBV21-1 is recorded as a pseudogene. CDR3 length: 14 amino acids. DNA for the CDR3: TGTGCCAGCAGCAAAGCCTTAACAGGGTATGGCTACACCTTC. Protein product: CASSKALTGYGYTF.

CDR3 bases: TGTGCCAGCAGCCGTGACTTCTCTGGGGCCAACGTCCTGACTTTC. It encodes CASSRDFSGANVLTF. This chain links TRBV6-6 with TRBJ2-6; D is unclear. CDR1 MNHNY and CDR2 SVGAGI come from the germline V gene (reference sequence). CDR3 size: 15 residues. Trimming took off 6 bases at V and 0 bases at J, with 9 bases between the two ends.

This sequence joins TRBV9 and TRBJ1-2; no reliable D call. With 0 bases removed from V and 2 bases from J, the gap between germline ends came to 5 bases. Germline assignment: CDR1 SGDLS and CDR2 YYNGEE. The CDR3 length is 13 residues. CDR3 region: CASSVGRNYGYTF. The CDR3 DNA reads TGTGCCAGCAGCGTAGGGCGGAACTATGGCTACACCTTC.

The gene calls are TRBV9 and TRBJ2-3, with 8 nucleotides matching TRBD2. Germline values: CDR1 SGDLS, CDR2 YYNGEE. V lost 4 bases to trimming and J lost 3 bases; unmatched junction nucleotides: 7. The CDR3 length is 15 residues. CDR3: CASSFSGRGTDTQYF. CDR3 nucleotides: TGTGCCAGCAGCTTCAGCGGGAGAGGGACAGATACGCAGTATTTT.

This clone appeared a single time. This sequence joins TRBV9 and TRBJ2-1; 8 bases align to TRBD2. CDR3 size: 17 residues. Germline loops: CDR1 SGDLS, CDR2 YYNGEE. The junction had 13 bases not matched to a gene; V was cut back by 2 bases and J by 6 bases. CDR3 residues: CASSVVTGLVSFNEQFF. The DNA of the CDR3 is TGTGCCAGCAGCGTTGTAACGGGACTAGTATCATTCAATGAGCAGTTCTTC.

The chain couples TRBV7-9 to TRBJ2-3; 7 positions match TRBD2. The CDR3 covers 14 residues. Germline loops: CDR1 SEHNR, CDR2 FQNEAQ (reference sequence). V gave up 6 bases and J gave up 2 bases; unmatched junction bases: 5. CDR3 loop: CASRTERDTDTQYF. The DNA of the CDR3 is TGTGCCAGCAGAACGGAGCGGGACACAGATACGCAGTATTTT.

The V call is TRBV4-1, the J call TRBJ2-2, with 11 bases that match TRBD2. Germline V gene data show CDR1 as MGHRA and CDR2 as YSYEKL. This CDR3 contains 16 residues. J lost 5 bases, V lost 1 base, and 3 bases had no gene match. DNA of the CDR3: TGCGCCAGCAGCCAAGTCCGACTAGCGGGGACCGGGGAGCTGTTTTTT. Translating it yields CASSQVRLAGTGELFF.

This chain uses TRBV14 with TRBJ1-2, with a tentative D call TRBD1 (6 bases). Germline CDR1 reads SGHDN; CDR2 reads FVKESK. The CDR3 is 13 amino acids. Trimming cost V 3 bases and J 9 bases, with 14 bases left between them. In DNA, the CDR3 is TGTGCCAGCAGCCACCGAGACAGGAGGAGCTACACCTTC. Amino acids: CASSHRDRRSYTF.

This chain links TRBV11-2 with TRBJ1-2; no clear D. Germline CDR1 reads SGHAT; CDR2 reads FQNNGV. V was pared by 5 bases and J by 2 bases, with 15 bases between. This CDR3 contains 15 residues. The DNA of the CDR3 is TGTGCCAGCAGCCCCCAGACTCAACTAAACTATGGCTACACCTTC. Its translation: CASSPQTQLNYGYTF.

This clone was detected once. This CDR3 reads CASSPTGQETQYF. DNA for the CDR3: TGCGCCAGCAGTCCCACAGGTCAGGAGACCCAGTACTTC. The gene calls are TRBV5-1 and TRBJ2-5; D perhaps matches TRBD1 (5 bases). Germline values: CDR1 SGHRS, CDR2 YFSETQ. Trimming left V 5 bases short and J 5 bases short, with 13 bases between. The CDR3 is 13 residues long. The complete variable domain, with remaining parts taken from reference TRBV5-1 and TRBJ2-5, reads KAGVTQTPRYLIKTRGQQVTLSCSPISGHRSVSWYQQTPGQGLQFLFEYFSETQRNKGNFPGRFSGRQFSNSRSEMNVSTLELGDSALYLCASSPTGQETQYFGPGTRLLVL.

This chain connects TRBV7-2 to TRBJ2-7; 15 bases fit TRBD2. Germline values: CDR1 SGHTA, CDR2 FQGNSA. CDR3 length: 16 amino acids. After removal of 4 bases from V and 2 bases from J, the junction contained 3 bases not matched to a gene. The CDR3 sequence is CASSWGLAGGTYEQYF. In DNA, the CDR3 is TGTGCCAGCAGCTGGGGACTAGCGGGAGGAACCTACGAGCAGTACTTC.

The V and J genes are TRBV15 and TRBJ2-1; TRBD1 agrees at 8 bases. The CDR3 runs 13 residues. From germline, CDR1 is LNHNV and CDR2 YYDKDF (reference sequence). V lost 0 bases and J lost 15; bases outside the gene matches: 7. CDR3 DNA sequence: TGTGCCACCAGCAGAGAGACCGGGACAGGCACGTTCTTC. This translates into CATSRETGTGTFF.

Comment on this clone: A read error may produce the germline difference seen at one junction end. The chain is built from TRBV7-7 and TRBJ2-1; 7 nucleotides agree with TRBD1. The CDR3 runs 14 residues. CDR1 is SSHAT and CDR2 is FNYEAQ in the germline V gene (reference sequence). CDR3 bases: TGTGCTAGCAGCAAGACAGGGAGAAGAGATGAGCAGTTCTTC. It encodes CASSKTGRRDEQFF.

Here the CDR3 DNA reads TGTGCCAGCAGTTTATCGATCCCCTCTAGCGGGACCTCCTACGAGCAGTACTTC. It codes for CASSLSIPSSGTSYEQYF. The rearrangement uses TRBV27 and TRBJ2-7; 9 bases are shared with TRBD2. This CDR3 has 18 residues. The germline gives CDR1 MNHEY, CDR2 SMNVEV (reference sequence). Losses at the gene ends were 0 bases for V and 0 bases for J; bases not matched to a gene: 9.

The chain carries TRBV6-1 and TRBJ1-1, with TRBD1 matching 7 bases. CDR1 and CDR2 (germline): MNHNS, SASEGT. With V trimmed by 3 bases and J by 9 bases, 13 bases remained unmatched. There are 15 residues in the CDR3. For the CDR3, the DNA is TGTGCCAGCAGTGAGGTTCTGGGACAGTCGCGAAAAGCTTTCTTT. Encoded protein: CASSEVLGQSRKAFF.

The chain employs TRBV28 and TRBJ2-5; D gene ambiguous. The length of the CDR3 is 12 residues. V lost 4 bases to trimming and J lost 5 bases, with 8 bases between them. Germline lookup yields CDR1 MDHEN and CDR2 SYDVKM. Here the CDR3 DNA reads TGTGCCAGCAGTTCCCCTGTTGAGACCCAGTACTTC. This encodes CASSSPVETQYF. The whole variable domain, filled in from reference TRBV28 and TRBJ2-5, reads DVKVTQSSRYLVKRTGEKVFLECVQDMDHENMFWYRQDPGLGLRLIYFSYDVKMKEKGDIPEGYSVSREKKERFSLILESASTNQTSMYLCASSSPVETQYFGPGTRLLVL.

The V gene is TRBV27, the J gene TRBJ2-5; the D gene is possibly TRBD1 (5 bases). Per the germline V gene, CDR1 is MNHEY and CDR2 is SMNVEV (reference sequence). The CDR3 totals 13 residues. Between the trimmed V and J ends, which lost 6 bases and 5 bases, there was a span of 13 bases. The CDR3 nucleotides read TGTGCCAGCAGCTTTGGGGCAGTCGAGACCCAGTACTTC. It encodes CASSFGAVETQYF.

The V call is TRBV5-4, the J call TRBJ2-2, with 12 positions matching TRBD2. CDR3 length: 18 amino acids. Germline loops: CDR1 SGHNT, CDR2 YYREEE (reference sequence). The V segment lost 2 bases and the J segment 5 bases; nucleotides outside the gene matches: 10. CDR3 sequence: CASSLQSGLAGLTGELFF. The CDR3 coding sequence is TGTGCCAGCAGCTTACAATCGGGACTAGCGGGCCTGACCGGGGAGCTGTTTTTT.

CDR3 sequence: CASSPNNPLAGETDTQYF. CDR3 DNA sequence: TGTGCCAGCTCACCTAACAACCCGCTAGCGGGAGAAACAGATACGCAGTATTTT. This rearrangement joins TRBV18 to TRBJ2-3; 10 nucleotides agree with TRBD2. The germline CDR1 and CDR2 sequences are KGHSH and LQKENI. The length of the CDR3 is 18 residues. With 3 bases clipped from V and 3 bases from J, the junction kept 12 bases outside the gene matches.

This clone has just one count. The genes are TRBV5-6 and TRBJ1-2, with D perhaps TRBD1 (6 bases). Germline-derived CDR1 and CDR2 are SGHDT and YYEEEE. There are 16 residues in the CDR3. V was clipped by 1 base and J by 2 bases, with 15 bases between them. The chain's CDR3 is CASSLYLPDRNYGYTF. The CDR3 nucleotides are TGTGCCAGCAGCTTGTATCTTCCGGACAGAAACTATGGCTACACCTTC.

The V and J genes are TRBV2 and TRBJ2-7, with TRBD1 matching 9 bases. The CDR3 consists of 15 residues. The germline gives CDR1 SNHLY, CDR2 FYNNEI. Germline trimming cut 4 bases from V and 2 bases from J; bases unmatched to any gene: 6. DNA of the CDR3: TGTGCCAGCAGTGGGTTAGGACAGGGGCCCTACGAGCAGTACTTC. Its translation is CASSGLGQGPYEQYF. Full variable domain (remainder filled in from reference TRBV2 and TRBJ2-7): EPEVTQTPSHQVTQMGQEVILRCVPISNHLYFYWYRQILGQKVEFLVSFYNNEISEKSEIFDDQFSVERPDGSNFTLKIRSTKLEDSAMYFCASSGLGQGPYEQYFGPGTRLTVT.

The rearrangement links TRBV6-5 to TRBJ1-4, with 7 positions matching TRBD1. The CDR3 loop spans 13 amino acids. Germline trimming cut 6 bases from V and 7 bases from J; bases unmatched to any gene: 5. Germline V gene lookup returns CDR1 MNHEY and CDR2 SVGAGI. CDR3 DNA sequence: TGTGCCAGCAGGCGAACAGGGGCTGAAAAACTGTTTTTT. Amino acid sequence: CASRRTGAEKLFF.

The chain is built from TRBV21-1 and TRBJ1-4; the table's TRBD1 call for D was not verified on the DNA. TRBV21-1 is tagged as a pseudogene. The CDR3 length is 15 residues. CDR3 protein: CASFFYRGVNEKLFF. The CDR3 DNA is TGTGCCAGTTTTTTTTACAGGGGGGTTAATGAAAAACTGTTTTTT.

This sequence joins TRBV6-5 and TRBJ1-2; D is undetermined. The germline V gene encodes CDR1 MNHEY and CDR2 SVGAGI. This CDR3 is 12 amino acids long. The V end was cut by 3 bases, the J end by 4 bases, with 6 bases between. The DNA of the CDR3 is TGTGCCAGCAGTTATCTAGGCTATGGCTACACCTTC. The encoded protein is CASSYLGYGYTF.

The V gene is TRBV19, the J gene TRBJ1-2; TRBD1 is a possible D gene (6 bases). The CDR3 contains 15 residues. V was pared by 3 bases and J by 4 bases, with 15 bases between. The V gene's germline CDR1 is LNHDA and CDR2 SQIVND (reference sequence). The CDR3 reads CASSIAQGPIYGYTF. DNA for the CDR3: TGTGCCAGTAGTATCGCACAGGGACCCATCTATGGCTACACCTTC.